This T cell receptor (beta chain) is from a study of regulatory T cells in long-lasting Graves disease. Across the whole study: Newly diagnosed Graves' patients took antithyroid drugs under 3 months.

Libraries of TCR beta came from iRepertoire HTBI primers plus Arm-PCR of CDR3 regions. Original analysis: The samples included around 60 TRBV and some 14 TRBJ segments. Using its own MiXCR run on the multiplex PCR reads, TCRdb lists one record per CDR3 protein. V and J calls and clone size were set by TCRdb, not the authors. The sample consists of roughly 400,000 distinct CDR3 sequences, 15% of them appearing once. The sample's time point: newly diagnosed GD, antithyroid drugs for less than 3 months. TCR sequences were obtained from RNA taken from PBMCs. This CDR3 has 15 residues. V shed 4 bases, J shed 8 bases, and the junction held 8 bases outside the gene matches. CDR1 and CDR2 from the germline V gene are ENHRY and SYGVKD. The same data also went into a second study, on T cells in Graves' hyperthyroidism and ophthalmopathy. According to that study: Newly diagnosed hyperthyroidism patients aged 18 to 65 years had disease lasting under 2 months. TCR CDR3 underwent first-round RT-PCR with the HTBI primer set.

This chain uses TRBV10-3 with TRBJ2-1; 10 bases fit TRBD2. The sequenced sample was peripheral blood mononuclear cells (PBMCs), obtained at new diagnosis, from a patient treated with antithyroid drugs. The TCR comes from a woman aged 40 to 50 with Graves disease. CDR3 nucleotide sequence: TGTGCCATCAGTGCCGGGACTAGCGCCGGGGATGAGCAGTTCTTC. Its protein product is CAISAGTSAGDEQFF.